This T cell receptor (beta chain) originates from a study of cytomegalovirus exposure and HLA in healthy donors. Concerning this clone itself: The antigen is not known.

Study results and limitations: TCR beta chains numbering more than 150 were designated cytomegalovirus-associated. A later analysis found that most CMV-associated TCR beta chains appeared HLA-restricted.

Primers for the PCR totalled 60 Vbeta and 13 Jbeta. Sequencing was performed with immunoSEQ multiplex PCR; in TCRdb, only in-frame clones are kept and a portion is missing. The sample includes 120,000 or so clones, roughly two thirds seen only once; the top ten take roughly 1.6%. The length of the CDR3 is 16 residues. V gave up 1 base and J gave up 0 bases; unmatched junction bases: 2. The V gene's germline CDR1 is SGHTA and CDR2 FQGNSA. The sequence came from a man aged 25 to 45 in good health and CMV-seropositive. The chain carries TRBV7-2 and TRBJ2-3; 9 bases fit TRBD2. The sample was PBMCs. CDR3 DNA: TGTGCCAGCAGCTTAGGAACTAGCGGGAGCACAGATACGCAGTATTTT. It codes for CASSLGTSGSTDTQYF. The full variable domain, in which reference TRBV7-2 and TRBJ2-3 provide the parts outside the CDR3, is GAGVSQSPSNKVTEKGKDVELRCDPISGHTALYWYRQSLGQGLEFLIYFQGNSAPDKSGLPSDRFSAERTGGSVSTLTIQRTQQEDSAVYLCASSLGTSGSTDTQYFGPGTRLTVL.